The rows below give T cell receptor beta chains drawn from one sample of a study of cytomegalovirus exposure and HLA in healthy donors. Profiling relied on immunoSEQ multiplex PCR, and the TCRdb table lists in-frame clones only, not all of them. The sample carries some 200,000 clones, over 60% recorded once. Sequenced input: PBMCs. These receptors originate from a man younger than 35 in good health and CMV-seronegative. Both conserved end residues are trimmed from each CDR3. D genes are given only for firm matches.

d_call: NA; v_call: TRBV5-4; j_call: TRBJ2-2; cdr3_aa: ASSLEDTNTGELF
d_call: TRBD1; v_call: TRBV7-9; j_call: TRBJ1-4; cdr3_aa: ASSRTGGSEKLF
d_call: TRBD2; v_call: TRBV30; j_call: TRBJ2-1; cdr3_aa: AWSFRRTSGRSPMSEQF
d_call: NA; v_call: TRBV11-3; j_call: TRBJ2-7; cdr3_aa: ASRRRGGFNEQY
d_call: TRBD1; v_call: TRBV5-1; j_call: TRBJ2-7; cdr3_aa: ASSLGETGQGRNYEQY
d_call: NA; v_call: TRBV5-1; j_call: TRBJ1-4; cdr3_aa: ASSLGSSATNEKLF
d_call: NA; v_call: TRBV30; j_call: TRBJ2-7; cdr3_aa: AWSVAPYEQY
d_call: TRBD1; v_call: TRBV19; j_call: TRBJ1-1; cdr3_aa: ASSLTGLNTEAF
d_call: TRBD2; v_call: TRBV11-2; j_call: TRBJ2-1; cdr3_aa: ASSSGLAGGVYEQF
d_call: NA; v_call: TRBV6-5; j_call: TRBJ2-5; cdr3_aa: ASSSGYREETQY
d_call: TRBD1; v_call: TRBV4-2; j_call: TRBJ1-2; cdr3_aa: ASSQSDRDYGYT
d_call: NA; v_call: TRBV2; j_call: TRBJ2-5; cdr3_aa: ASSQQETQY
d_call: NA; v_call: TRBV5-8; j_call: TRBJ1-1; cdr3_aa: ASSLKWRGLGGYTEAF
d_call: NA; v_call: TRBV7-2; j_call: TRBJ1-2; cdr3_aa: ASSTRVFGNYGYT
d_call: TRBD1; v_call: TRBV7-2; j_call: TRBJ2-5; cdr3_aa: ASSAGQGAETQY
d_call: TRBD2; v_call: TRBV11-3; j_call: TRBJ2-2; cdr3_aa: ATGRGNTGELF
d_call: NA; v_call: TRBV11-1; j_call: TRBJ1-6; cdr3_aa: ASSLSGGDSPLH
d_call: NA; v_call: TRBV4-2; j_call: TRBJ1-3; cdr3_aa: ASSQDIGAGDGNTIY
d_call: NA; v_call: TRBV4-3; j_call: TRBJ2-2; cdr3_aa: ASSQQRGTGGELF
d_call: NA; v_call: TRBV7-9; j_call: TRBJ2-7; cdr3_aa: ASSLSGYEQY
d_call: NA; v_call: TRBV7-9; j_call: TRBJ2-7; cdr3_aa: ASSLASDLYEQY
d_call: TRBD1; v_call: TRBV29-1; j_call: TRBJ1-2; cdr3_aa: SVYGQGGYT
d_call: NA; v_call: TRBV5-6; j_call: TRBJ2-7; cdr3_aa: ASSLSPGVYGEQY
d_call: TRBD1; v_call: TRBV15; j_call: TRBJ1-5; cdr3_aa: ATSLGQGGNQPQH
d_call: NA; v_call: TRBV5-1; j_call: TRBJ1-2; cdr3_aa: ASSLDGSNYGYT
d_call: NA; v_call: TRBV6-6; j_call: TRBJ2-7; cdr3_aa: ASSIGEQAYEQY
d_call: TRBD1; v_call: TRBV7-2; j_call: TRBJ1-1; cdr3_aa: ASSLTGTGVANTEAF
d_call: TRBD1; v_call: TRBV14; j_call: TRBJ1-2; cdr3_aa: ASSPLFTQGDNYGYT
d_call: NA; v_call: TRBV29-1; j_call: TRBJ1-1; cdr3_aa: SVESGAAF
d_call: NA; v_call: TRBV19; j_call: TRBJ2-5; cdr3_aa: ASSIGIQGHQETQY
d_call: TRBD1; v_call: TRBV6-5; j_call: TRBJ2-4; cdr3_aa: ASSYTGTGRQNIQY
d_call: TRBD2; v_call: TRBV25-1; j_call: TRBJ2-1; cdr3_aa: ASSDASGSWDEQF
d_call: NA; v_call: TRBV6-5; j_call: TRBJ2-2; cdr3_aa: ASTLLSNTGELF